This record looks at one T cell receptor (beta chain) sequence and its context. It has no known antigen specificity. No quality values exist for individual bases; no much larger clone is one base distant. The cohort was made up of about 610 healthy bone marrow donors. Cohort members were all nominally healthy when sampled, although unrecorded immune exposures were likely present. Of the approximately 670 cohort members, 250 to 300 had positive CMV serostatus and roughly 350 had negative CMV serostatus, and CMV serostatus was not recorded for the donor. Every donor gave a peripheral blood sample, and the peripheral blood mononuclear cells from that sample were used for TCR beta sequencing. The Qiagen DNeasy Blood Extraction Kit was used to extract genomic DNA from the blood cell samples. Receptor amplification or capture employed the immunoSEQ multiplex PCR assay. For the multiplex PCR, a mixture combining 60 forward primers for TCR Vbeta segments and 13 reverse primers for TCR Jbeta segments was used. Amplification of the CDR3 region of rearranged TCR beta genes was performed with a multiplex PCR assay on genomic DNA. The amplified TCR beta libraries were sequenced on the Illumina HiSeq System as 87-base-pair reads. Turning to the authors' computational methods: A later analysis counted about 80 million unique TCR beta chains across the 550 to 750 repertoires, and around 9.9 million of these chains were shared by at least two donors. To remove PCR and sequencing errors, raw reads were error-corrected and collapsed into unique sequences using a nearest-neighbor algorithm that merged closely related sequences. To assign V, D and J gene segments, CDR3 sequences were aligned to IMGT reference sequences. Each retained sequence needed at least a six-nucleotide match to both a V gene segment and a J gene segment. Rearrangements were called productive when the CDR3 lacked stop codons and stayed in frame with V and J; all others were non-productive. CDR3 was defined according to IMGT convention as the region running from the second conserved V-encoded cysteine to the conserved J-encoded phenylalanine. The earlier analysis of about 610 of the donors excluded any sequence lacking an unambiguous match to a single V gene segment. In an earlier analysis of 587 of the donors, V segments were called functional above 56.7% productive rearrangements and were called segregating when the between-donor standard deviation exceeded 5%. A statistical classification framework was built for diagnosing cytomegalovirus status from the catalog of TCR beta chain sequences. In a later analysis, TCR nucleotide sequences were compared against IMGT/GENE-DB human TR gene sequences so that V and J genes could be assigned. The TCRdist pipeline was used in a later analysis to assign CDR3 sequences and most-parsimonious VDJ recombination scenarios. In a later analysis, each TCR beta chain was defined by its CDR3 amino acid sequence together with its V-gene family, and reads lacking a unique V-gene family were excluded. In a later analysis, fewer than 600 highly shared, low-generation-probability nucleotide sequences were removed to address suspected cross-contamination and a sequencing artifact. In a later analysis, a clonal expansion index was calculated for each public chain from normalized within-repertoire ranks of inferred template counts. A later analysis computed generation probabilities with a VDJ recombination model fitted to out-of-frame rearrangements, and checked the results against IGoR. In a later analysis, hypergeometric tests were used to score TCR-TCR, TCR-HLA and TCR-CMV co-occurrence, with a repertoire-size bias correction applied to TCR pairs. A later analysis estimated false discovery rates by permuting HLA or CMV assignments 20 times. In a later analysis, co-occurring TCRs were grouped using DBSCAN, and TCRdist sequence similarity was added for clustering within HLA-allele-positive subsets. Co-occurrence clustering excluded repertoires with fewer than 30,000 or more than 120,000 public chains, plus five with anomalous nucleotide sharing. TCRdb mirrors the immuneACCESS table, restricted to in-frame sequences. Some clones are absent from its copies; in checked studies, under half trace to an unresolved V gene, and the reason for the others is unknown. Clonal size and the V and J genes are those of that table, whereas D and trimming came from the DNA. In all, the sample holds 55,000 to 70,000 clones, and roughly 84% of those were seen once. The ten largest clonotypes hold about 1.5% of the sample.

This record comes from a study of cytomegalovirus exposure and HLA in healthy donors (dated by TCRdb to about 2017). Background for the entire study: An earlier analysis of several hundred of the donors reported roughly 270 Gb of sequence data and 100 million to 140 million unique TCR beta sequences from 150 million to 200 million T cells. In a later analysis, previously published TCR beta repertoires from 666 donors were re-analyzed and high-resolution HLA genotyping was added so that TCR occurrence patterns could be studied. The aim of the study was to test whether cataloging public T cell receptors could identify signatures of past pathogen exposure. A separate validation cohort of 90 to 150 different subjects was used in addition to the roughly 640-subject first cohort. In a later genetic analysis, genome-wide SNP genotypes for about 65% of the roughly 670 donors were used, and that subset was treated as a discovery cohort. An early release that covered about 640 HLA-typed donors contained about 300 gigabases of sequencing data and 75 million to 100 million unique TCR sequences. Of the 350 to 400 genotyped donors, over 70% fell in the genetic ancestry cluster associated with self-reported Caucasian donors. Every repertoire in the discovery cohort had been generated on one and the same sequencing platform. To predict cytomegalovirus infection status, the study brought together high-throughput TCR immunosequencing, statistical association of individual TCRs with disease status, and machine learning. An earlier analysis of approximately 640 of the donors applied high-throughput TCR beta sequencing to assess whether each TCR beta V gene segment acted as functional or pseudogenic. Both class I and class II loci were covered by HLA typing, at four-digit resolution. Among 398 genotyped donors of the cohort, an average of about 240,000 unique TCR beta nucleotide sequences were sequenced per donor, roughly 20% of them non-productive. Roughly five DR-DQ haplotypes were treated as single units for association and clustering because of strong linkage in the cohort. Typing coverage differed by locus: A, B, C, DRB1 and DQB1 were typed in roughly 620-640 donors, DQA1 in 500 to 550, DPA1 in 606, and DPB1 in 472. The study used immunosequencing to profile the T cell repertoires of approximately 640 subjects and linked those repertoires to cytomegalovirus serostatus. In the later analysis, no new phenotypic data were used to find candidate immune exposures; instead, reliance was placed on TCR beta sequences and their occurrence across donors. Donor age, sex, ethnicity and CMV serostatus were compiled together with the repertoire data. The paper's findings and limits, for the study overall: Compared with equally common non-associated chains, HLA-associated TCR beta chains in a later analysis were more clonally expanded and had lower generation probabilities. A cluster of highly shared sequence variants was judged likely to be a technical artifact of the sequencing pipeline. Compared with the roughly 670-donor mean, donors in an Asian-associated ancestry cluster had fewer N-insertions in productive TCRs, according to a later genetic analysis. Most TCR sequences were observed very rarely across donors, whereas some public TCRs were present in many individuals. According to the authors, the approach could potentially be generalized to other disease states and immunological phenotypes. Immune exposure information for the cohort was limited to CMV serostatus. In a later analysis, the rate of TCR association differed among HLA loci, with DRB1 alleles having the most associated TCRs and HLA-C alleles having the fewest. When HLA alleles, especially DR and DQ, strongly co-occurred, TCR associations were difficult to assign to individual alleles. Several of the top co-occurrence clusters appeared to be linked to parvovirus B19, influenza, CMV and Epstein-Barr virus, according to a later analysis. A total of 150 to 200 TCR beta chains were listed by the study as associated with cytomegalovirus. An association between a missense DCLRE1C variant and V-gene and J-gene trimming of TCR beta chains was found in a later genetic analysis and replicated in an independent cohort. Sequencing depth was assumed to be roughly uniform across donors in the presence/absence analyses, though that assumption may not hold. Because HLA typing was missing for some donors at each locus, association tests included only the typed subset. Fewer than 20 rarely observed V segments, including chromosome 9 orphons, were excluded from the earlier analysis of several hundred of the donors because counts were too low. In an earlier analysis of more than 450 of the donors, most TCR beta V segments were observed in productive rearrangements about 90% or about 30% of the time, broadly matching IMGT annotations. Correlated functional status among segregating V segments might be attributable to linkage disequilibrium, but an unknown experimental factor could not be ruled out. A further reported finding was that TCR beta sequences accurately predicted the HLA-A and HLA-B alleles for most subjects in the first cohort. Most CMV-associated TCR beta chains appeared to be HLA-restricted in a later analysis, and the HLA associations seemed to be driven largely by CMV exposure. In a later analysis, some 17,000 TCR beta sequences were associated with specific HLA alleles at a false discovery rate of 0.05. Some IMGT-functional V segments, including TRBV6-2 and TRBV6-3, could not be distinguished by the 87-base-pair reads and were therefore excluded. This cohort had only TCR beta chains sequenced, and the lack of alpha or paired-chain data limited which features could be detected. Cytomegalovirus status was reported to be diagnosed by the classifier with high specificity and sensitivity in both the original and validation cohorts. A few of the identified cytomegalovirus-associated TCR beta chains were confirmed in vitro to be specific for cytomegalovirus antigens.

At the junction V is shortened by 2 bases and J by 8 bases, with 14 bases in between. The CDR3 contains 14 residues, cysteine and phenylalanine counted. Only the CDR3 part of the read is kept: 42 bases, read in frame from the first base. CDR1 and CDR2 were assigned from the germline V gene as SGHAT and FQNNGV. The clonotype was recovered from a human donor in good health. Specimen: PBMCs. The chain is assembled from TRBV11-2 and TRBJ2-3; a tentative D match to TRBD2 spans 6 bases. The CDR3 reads CASSLFREPATQYF. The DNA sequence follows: TGTGCCAGCAGCTTATTTCGGGAGCCGGCTACGCAGTATTTT.